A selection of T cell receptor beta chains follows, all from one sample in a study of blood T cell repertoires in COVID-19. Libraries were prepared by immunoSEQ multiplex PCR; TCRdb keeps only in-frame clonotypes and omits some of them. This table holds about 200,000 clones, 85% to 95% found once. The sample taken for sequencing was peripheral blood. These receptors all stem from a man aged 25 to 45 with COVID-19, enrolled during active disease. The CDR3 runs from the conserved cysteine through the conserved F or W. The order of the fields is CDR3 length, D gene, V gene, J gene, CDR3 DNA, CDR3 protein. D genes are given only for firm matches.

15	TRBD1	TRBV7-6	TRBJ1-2	TGTGCCAGCAGCCCGCGGACAGGGGATCGATCGGGCTACACCTTC	CASSPRTGDRSGYTF
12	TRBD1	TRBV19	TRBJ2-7	TGTGCCAGTGGACAGGGTGGCTACGAGCAGTACTTC	CASGQGGYEQYF
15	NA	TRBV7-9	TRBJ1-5	TGTGCCAGCAGCCAGGACACGAATAGCAATCAGCCCCAGCATTTT	CASSQDTNSNQPQHF
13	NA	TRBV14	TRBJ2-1	TGTGCCAGCAGACTAGGCCCCTACAATGAGCAGTTCTTC	CASRLGPYNEQFF
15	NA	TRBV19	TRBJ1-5	TGTGCCAGTAGTATAGCGGGCAGGGAGGGATATTTTCGGCATTTT	CASSIAGREGYFRHF
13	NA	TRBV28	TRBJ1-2	TGTGCCAGCAGAGCAACAGGGAACTATGGCTACACCTTC	CASRATGNYGYTF
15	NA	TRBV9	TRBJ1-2	TGTGCCAGCAGCGGTCCGGAACAATGGGGAGGAGGCTACACCTTC	CASSGPEQWGGGYTF
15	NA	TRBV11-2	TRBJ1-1	TGTGCCAGCAGCTTAGGTTCGTCAGGGATCACTGAAGCTTTCTTT	CASSLGSSGITEAFF
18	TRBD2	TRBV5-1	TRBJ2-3	TGCGCCAGCAGCCCCGCGGCGGGGGGCCGTCGTAGCACAGATACGCAGTATTTT	CASSPAAGGRRSTDTQYF
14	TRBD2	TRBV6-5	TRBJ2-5	TGTGCCACGTGCCCTAGCGGTGGAGTGGAGACCCAGTACTTC	CATCPSGGVETQYF
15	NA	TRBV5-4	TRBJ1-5	TGTGCCAGCAGCACCAGCGGGGATAGCAATCAGCCCCAGCATTTT	CASSTSGDSNQPQHF